The clone carrying this T cell receptor (beta chain) has a count of ten or more. The data stem from a study of T cells in Graves' hyperthyroidism and ophthalmopathy. Study-wide context: Peripheral blood specimens were obtained at initial diagnosis, prior to any treatment.

Trimming cost V 6 bases and J 6 bases; bases outside gene matches: 9. The length of the CDR3 is 15 residues. Germline V gives CDR1 MDHEN, CDR2 SYDVKM. Amplification of TCR beta CDR3 regions used RNA as the template. First-round RT-PCR targeting the TCR CDR3 was performed with the HTBI primer set. TCRdb ran MiXCR on the multiplex PCR reads and lists one entry per CDR3 protein. Here the sample spans almost 500,000 distinct CDR3 sequences, approximately 23% being singletons. The genes are TRBV28 and TRBJ2-7; TRBD1 matches at 12 bases. The clonotype was recovered from a woman in her 70s with Graves' ophthalmopathy. Sequenced input: blood. The CDR3 DNA is TGTGCCAGCAGCACCCCGGGACAGGGGGCAGGCGAGCAGTACTTC. Translating gives CASSTPGQGAGEQYF. Combining the CDR3 with reference TRBV28 and TRBJ2-7 gives the whole variable domain DVKVTQSSRYLVKRTGEKVFLECVQDMDHENMFWYRQDPGLGLRLIYFSYDVKMKEKGDIPEGYSVSREKKERFSLILESASTNQTSMYLCASSTPGQGAGEQYFGPGTRLTVT.